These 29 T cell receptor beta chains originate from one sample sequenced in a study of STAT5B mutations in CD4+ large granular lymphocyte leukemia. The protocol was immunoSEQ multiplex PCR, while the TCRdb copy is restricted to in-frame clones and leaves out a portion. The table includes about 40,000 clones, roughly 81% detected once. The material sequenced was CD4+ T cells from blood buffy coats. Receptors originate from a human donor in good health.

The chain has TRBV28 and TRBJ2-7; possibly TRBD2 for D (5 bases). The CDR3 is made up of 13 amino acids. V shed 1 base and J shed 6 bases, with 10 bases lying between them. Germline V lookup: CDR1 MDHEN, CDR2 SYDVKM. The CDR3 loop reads CASSLYSGSEQYF. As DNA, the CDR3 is TGTGCCAGCAGTTTATATTCTGGGAGCGAGCAGTACTTC.

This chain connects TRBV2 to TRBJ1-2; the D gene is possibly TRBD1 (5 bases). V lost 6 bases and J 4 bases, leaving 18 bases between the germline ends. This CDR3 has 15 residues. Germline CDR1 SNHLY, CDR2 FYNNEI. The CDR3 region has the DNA TGTGCCAGCAGCCAGGGAAGTGTAGCCTTCTATGGCTACACCTTC. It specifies CASSQGSVAFYGYTF.

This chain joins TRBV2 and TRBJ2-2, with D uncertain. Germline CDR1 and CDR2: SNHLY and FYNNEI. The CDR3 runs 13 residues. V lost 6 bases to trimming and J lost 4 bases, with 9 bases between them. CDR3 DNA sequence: TGTGCCAGCAGGCGCCAGGTCACCGGGGAGCTGTTTTTT. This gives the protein CASRRQVTGELFF.

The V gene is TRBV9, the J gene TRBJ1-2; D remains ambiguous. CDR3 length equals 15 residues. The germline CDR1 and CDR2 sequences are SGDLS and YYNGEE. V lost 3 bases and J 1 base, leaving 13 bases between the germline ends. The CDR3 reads CASSADPGLNYGYTF. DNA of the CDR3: TGTGCCAGCAGCGCAGACCCGGGCCTTAACTATGGCTACACCTTC.

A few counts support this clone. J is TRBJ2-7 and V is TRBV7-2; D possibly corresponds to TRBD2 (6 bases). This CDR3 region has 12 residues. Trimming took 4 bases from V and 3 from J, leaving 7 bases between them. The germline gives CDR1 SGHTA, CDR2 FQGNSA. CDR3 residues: CASSSGLYEQYF. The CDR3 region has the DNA TGTGCCAGCAGCTCGGGACTCTACGAGCAGTACTTC.

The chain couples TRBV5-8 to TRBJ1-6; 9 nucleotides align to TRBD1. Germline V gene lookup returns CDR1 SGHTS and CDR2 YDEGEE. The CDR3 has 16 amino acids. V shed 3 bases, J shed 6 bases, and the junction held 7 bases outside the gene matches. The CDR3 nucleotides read TGTGCCAGCAGCTCTCATCTGACAGGGGGTAATTCACCCCTCCACTTT. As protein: CASSSHLTGGNSPLHF.

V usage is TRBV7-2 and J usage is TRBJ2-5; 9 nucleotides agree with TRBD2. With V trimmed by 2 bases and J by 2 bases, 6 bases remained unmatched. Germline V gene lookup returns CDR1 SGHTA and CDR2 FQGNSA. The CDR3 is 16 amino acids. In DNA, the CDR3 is TGTGCCAGCAGCTTATTTGTGCTAGCGGGACAAGAGACCCAGTACTTC. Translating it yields CASSLFVLAGQETQYF.

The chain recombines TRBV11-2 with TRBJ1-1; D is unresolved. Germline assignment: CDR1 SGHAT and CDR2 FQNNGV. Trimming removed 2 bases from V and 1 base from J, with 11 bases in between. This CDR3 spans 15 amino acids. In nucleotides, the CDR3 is TGTGCCAGCAGCTTATTCCTCTCCAAGAACACTGAAGCTTTCTTT. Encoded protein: CASSLFLSKNTEAFF.

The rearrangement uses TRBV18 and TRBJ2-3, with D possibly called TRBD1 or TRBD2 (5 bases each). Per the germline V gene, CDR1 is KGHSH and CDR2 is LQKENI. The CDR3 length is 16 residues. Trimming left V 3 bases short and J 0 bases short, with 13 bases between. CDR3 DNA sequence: TGTGCCAGCTCACCGGCGGGCAGGGCCAGCACAGATACGCAGTATTTT. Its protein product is CASSPAGRASTDTQYF.

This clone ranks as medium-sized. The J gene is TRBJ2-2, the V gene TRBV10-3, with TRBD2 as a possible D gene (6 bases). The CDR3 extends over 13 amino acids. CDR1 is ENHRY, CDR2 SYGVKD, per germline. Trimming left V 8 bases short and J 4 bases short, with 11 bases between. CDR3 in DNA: TGTGCCATCTCCGGGGACTTCACCGGGGAGCTGTTTTTT. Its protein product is CAISGDFTGELFF.

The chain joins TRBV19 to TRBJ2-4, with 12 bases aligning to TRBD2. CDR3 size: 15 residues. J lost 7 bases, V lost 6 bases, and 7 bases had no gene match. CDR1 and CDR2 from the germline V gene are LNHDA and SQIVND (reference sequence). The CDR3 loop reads CASRPTSGGLNIQYF. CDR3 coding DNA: TGTGCCAGTAGGCCAACTAGCGGGGGGCTCAACATTCAGTACTTC. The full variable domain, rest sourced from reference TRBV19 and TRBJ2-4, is DGGITQSPKYLFRKEGQNVTLSCEQNLNHDAMYWYRQDPGQGLRLIYYSQIVNDFQKGDIAEGYSVSREKKESFPLTVTSAQKNPTAFYLCASRPTSGGLNIQYFGAGTRLSVL.

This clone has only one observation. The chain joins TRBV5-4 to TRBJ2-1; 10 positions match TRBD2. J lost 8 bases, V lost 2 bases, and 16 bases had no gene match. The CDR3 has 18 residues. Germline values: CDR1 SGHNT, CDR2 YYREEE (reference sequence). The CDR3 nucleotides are TGTGCCAGCAGCTTTTCCGGTAAAGCGGGGGGGCGATTCGATGAGCAGTTCTTC. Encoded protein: CASSFSGKAGGRFDEQFF.

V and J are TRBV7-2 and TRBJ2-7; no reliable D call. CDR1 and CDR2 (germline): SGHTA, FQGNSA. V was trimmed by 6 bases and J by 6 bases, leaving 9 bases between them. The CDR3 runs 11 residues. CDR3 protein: CASRGVREQYF. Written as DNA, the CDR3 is TGTGCCAGCAGAGGAGTTCGCGAGCAGTACTTC.

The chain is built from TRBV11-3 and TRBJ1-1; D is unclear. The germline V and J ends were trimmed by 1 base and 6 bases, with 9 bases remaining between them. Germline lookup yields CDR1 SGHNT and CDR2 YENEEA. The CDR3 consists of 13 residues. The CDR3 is CASSLGSVAEAFF. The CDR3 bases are TGTGCCAGCAGCTTAGGCTCTGTCGCTGAAGCTTTCTTT.

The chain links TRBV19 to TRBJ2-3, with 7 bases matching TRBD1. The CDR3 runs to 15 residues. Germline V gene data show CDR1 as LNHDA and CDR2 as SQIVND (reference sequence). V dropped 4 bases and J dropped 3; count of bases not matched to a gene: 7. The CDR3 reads CASSTGTVETDTQYF. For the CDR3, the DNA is TGTGCCAGTAGTACGGGGACAGTGGAAACAGATACGCAGTATTTT.

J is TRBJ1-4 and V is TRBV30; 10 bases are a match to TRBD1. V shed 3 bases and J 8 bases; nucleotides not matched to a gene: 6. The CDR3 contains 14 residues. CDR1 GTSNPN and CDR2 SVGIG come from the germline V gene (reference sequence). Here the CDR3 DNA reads TGTGCCTGGAGAACGGACAGGGGGAACGAAAAACTGTTTTTT. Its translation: CAWRTDRGNEKLFF.

CDR3 DNA: TGTGCCAGCAGCGTAGTCGCGGACTCCTACGAGCAGTACTTC. This gives the protein CASSVVADSYEQYF. The chain uses TRBV9 and TRBJ2-7; D call uncertain. CDR1 and CDR2 (germline): SGDLS, YYNGEE. Trimming stripped 0 bases from V and 0 bases from J, with 7 bases between. The CDR3 spans 14 residues.

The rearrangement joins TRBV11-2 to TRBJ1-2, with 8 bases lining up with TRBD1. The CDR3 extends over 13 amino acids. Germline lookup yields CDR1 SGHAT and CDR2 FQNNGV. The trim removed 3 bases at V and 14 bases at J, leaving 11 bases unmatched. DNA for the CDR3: TGTGCCAGCAGCTTTGCCCCGGGACAGGATGAAACCTTC. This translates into CASSFAPGQDETF.

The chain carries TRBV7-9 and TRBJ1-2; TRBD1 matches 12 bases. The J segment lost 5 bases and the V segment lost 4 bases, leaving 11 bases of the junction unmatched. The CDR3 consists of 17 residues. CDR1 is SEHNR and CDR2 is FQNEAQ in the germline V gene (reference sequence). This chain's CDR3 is CASSSGQGTGGTYGYTF. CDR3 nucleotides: TGTGCCAGCAGCTCCGGGCAGGGGACAGGGGGCACATATGGCTACACCTTC.

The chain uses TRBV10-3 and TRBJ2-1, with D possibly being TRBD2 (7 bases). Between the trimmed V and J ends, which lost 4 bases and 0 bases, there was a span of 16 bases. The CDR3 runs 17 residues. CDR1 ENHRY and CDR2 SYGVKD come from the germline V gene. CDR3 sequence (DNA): TGTGCCATCAGTGGAGTTGGGGGGGGCCTCTCCTACAATGAGCAGTTCTTC. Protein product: CAISGVGGGLSYNEQFF.

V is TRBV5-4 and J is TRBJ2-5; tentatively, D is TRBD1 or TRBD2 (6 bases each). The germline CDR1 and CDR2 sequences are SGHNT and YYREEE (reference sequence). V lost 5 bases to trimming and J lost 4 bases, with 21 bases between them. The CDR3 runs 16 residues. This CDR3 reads CASSRGGGGWGETQYF. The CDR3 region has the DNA TGTGCCAGCAGTCGAGGGGGAGGAGGGTGGGGAGAGACCCAGTACTTC.

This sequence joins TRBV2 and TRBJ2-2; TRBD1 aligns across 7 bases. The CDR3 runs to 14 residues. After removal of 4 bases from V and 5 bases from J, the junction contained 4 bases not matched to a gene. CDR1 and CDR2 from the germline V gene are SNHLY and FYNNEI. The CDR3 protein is CASSVTGFTGELFF. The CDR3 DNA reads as TGTGCCAGCAGTGTGACAGGGTTTACCGGGGAGCTGTTTTTT.

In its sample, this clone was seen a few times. In DNA form, the CDR3 reads TGTGCCAGCAGCGCAAAGACGGGACAGCTCTCTGGGGCCAACGTCCTGACTTTC. It yields the protein CASSAKTGQLSGANVLTF. The rearrangement uses TRBV9 and TRBJ2-6, with TRBD1 identical over 7 bases. The ends lost 3 bases at V and 0 bases at J; junction bases unmatched: 9. Germline CDR1 is SGDLS and CDR2 is YYNGEE. This CDR3 region has 18 residues.

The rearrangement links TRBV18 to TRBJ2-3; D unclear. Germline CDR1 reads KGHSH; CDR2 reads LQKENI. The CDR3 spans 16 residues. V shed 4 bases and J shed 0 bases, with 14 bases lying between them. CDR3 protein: CASSLRGVGSTDTQYF. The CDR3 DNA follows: TGTGCCAGCTCACTCCGAGGTGTTGGGAGCACAGATACGCAGTATTTT.

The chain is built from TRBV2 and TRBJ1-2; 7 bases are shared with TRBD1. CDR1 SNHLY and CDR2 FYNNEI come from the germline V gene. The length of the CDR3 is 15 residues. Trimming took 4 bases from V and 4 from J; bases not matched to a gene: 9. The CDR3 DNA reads TGTGCCAGCAGTGGCTACCGGGACAGAGCCTATGGCTACACCTTC. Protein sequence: CASSGYRDRAYGYTF.

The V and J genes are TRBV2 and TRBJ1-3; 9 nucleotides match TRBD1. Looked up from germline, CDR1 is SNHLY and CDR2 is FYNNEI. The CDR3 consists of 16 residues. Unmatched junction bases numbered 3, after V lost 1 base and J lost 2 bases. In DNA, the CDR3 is TGTGCCAGCAGTGAAGTGGGACAGGGAGCTGGAAACACCATATATTTT. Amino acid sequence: CASSEVGQGAGNTIYF.

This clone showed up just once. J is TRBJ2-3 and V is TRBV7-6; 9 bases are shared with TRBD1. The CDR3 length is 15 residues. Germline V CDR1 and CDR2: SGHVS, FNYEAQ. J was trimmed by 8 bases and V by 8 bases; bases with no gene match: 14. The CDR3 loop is CASGAGPGGQGTQYF. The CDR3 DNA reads TGTGCCAGCGGAGCGGGGCCGGGGGGACAGGGTACGCAGTATTTT.

CDR3 region: CASSSDRLGVTEAFF. CDR3 coding DNA: TGCGCCAGCAGCTCCGACAGGCTAGGGGTGACTGAAGCTTTCTTT. The V and J genes are TRBV5-1 and TRBJ1-1; D is possibly TRBD1 (6 bases). The V and J ends lost 3 bases and 5 bases respectively, with 17 bases between them. The CDR3 consists of 15 residues. Per germline, CDR1 SGHRS and CDR2 YFSETQ.

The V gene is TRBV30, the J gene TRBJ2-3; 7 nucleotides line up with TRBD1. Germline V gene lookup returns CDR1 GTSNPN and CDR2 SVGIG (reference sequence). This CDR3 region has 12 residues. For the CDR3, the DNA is TGTGCGTGGGCAGGGGGTGGAGATACGCAGTATTTT. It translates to CAWAGGGDTQYF.